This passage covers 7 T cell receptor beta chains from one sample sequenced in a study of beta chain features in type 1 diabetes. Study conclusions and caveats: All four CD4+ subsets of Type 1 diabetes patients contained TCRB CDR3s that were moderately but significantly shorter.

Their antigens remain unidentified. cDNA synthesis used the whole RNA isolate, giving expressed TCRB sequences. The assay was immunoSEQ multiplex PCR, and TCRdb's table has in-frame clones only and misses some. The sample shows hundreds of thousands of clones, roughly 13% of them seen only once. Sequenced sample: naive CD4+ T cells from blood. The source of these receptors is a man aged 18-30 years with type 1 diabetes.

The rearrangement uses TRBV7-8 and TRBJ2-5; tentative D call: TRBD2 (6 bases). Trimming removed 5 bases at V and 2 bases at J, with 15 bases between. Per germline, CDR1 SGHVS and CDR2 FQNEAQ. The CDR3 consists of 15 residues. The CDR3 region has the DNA TGTGCCAGCAGCGCTTCGCGGGGTCGGCAAGAGACCCAGTACTTC. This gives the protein CASSASRGRQETQYF.

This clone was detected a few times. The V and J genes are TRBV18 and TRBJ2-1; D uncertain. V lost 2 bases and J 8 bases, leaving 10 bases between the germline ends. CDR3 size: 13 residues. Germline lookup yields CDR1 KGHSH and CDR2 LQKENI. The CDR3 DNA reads TGTGCCAGCTCACCATCCGTCCCGGATGAGCAGTTCTTC. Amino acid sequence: CASSPSVPDEQFF.

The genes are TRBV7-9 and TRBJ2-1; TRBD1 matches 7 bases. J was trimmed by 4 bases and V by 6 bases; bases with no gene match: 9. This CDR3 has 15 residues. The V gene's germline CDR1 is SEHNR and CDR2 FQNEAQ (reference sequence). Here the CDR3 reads CASRDRKAVYNEQFF. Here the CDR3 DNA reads TGTGCCAGCAGGGACAGGAAGGCGGTATACAATGAGCAGTTCTTC. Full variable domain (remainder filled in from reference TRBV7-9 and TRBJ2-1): DTGVSQNPRHKITKRGQNVTFRCDPISEHNRLYWYRQTLGQGPEFLTYFQNEAQLEKSRLLSDRFSAERPKGSFSTLEIQRTEQGDSAMYLCASRDRKAVYNEQFFGPGTRLTVL.

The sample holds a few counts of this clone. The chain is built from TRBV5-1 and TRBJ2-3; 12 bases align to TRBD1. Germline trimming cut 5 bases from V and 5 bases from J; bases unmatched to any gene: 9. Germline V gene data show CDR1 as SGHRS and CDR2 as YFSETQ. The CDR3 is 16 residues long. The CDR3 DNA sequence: TGCGCCAGCAGAGGCGGGACAGGGGGCATAGAAGATACGCAGTATTTT. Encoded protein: CASRGGTGGIEDTQYF. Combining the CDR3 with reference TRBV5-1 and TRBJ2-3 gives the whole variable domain KAGVTQTPRYLIKTRGQQVTLSCSPISGHRSVSWYQQTPGQGLQFLFEYFSETQRNKGNFPGRFSGRQFSNSRSEMNVSTLELGDSALYLCASRGGTGGIEDTQYFGPGTRLTVL.

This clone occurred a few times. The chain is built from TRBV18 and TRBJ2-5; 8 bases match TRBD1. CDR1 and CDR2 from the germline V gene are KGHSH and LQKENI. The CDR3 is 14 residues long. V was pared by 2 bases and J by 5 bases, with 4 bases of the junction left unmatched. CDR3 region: CASSPGGQGETQYF. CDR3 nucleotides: TGTGCCAGCTCACCAGGCGGACAGGGTGAGACCCAGTACTTC.

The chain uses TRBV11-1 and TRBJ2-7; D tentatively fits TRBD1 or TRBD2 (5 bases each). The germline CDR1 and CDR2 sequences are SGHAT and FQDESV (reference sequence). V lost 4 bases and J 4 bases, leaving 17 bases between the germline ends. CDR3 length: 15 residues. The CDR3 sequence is CASSSSSGTAYEQYF. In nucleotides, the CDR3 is TGTGCCAGCAGCTCATCCTCCGGGACCGCTTACGAGCAGTACTTC.

The CDR3 nucleotides read TGTGCCTGGAGTGTACCCTCCGGAGATACGCAGTATTTT. Amino acids: CAWSVPSGDTQYF. The chain carries TRBV30 and TRBJ2-3, with D unresolved. Trimming took off 0 bases at V and 5 bases at J, with 9 bases between the two ends. The CDR3 covers 13 residues. From germline, CDR1 is GTSNPN and CDR2 SVGIG (reference sequence). The entire variable domain, with the rest obtained from reference TRBV30 and TRBJ2-3, is as follows: SQTIHQWPATLVQPVGSPLSLECTVEGTSNPNLYWYRQAAGRGLQLLFYSVGIGQISSEVPQNLSASRPQDRQFILSSKKLLLSDSGFYLCAWSVPSGDTQYFGPGTRLTVL.